These 7 T cell receptor beta chains were all obtained from the same sample, sequenced in a study of beta chain features in type 1 diabetes. Their cognate antigens are unknown. Study-wide results and caveats: In every one of the four CD4+ subsets, TCRB CDR3s were moderately but significantly shorter in Type 1 diabetes patients.

All of the isolated RNA was reverse transcribed, so expressed TCRB transcripts were sequenced. Sequencing used immunoSEQ multiplex PCR; TCRdb keeps in-frame clones, though not all of them. There are approximately 260,000 clones in the sample; roughly 21% occur only once, and 0.025% to 0.035% lies in the top ten. Sequencing used naive CD4+ T cells from blood. The receptors originated from a woman aged 40 to 50 with type 1 diabetes.

The chain employs TRBV7-9 and TRBJ1-6; no firm D call. Germline lookup yields CDR1 SEHNR and CDR2 FQNEAQ (reference sequence). The V end lost 5 bases, the J end lost 5 bases, and 4 bases lay between the germline ends. This CDR3 has 12 residues. For the CDR3, the DNA is TGTGCCAGCAGCCGGGATAATTCACCCCTCCACTTT. Its protein product is CASSRDNSPLHF.

CDR3 loop: CASSSITSGRANEQFF. In DNA form, the CDR3 reads TGTGCCTCCTCCTCCATAACTAGCGGGAGGGCGAATGAGCAGTTCTTC. J is TRBJ2-1 and V is TRBV30; 13 positions match TRBD2. The germline V gene encodes CDR1 GTSNPN and CDR2 SVGIG (reference sequence). This CDR3 region has 16 residues. V lost 7 bases and J lost 7; bases outside the gene matches: 13. Supplemented by reference TRBV30 and TRBJ2-1, the full variable domain reads SQTIHQWPATLVQPVGSPLSLECTVEGTSNPNLYWYRQAAGRGLQLLFYSVGIGQISSEVPQNLSASRPQDRQFILSSKKLLLSDSGFYLCASSSITSGRANEQFFGPGTRLTVL.

The chain couples TRBV2 to TRBJ1-6; 11 bases match TRBD1. The CDR3 runs to 14 residues. CDR1 SNHLY and CDR2 FYNNEI come from the germline V gene. V was clipped by 6 bases and J by 7 bases; unmatched bases: 2. The CDR3: CASRGQGDNSPLHF. The CDR3 DNA reads TGTGCCAGCAGGGGACAGGGGGACAATTCACCCCTCCACTTT.

This clone came up a few times. CDR3 DNA sequence: TGTGCCAGCAGCGTCGACAGGGGGCTTCAGCCCCAGCATTTT. Its translation is CASSVDRGLQPQHF. V is TRBV7-2 and J is TRBJ1-5; TRBD1 agrees at 10 bases. Germline V CDR1 and CDR2: SGHTA, FQGNSA. The junction had 4 bases not matched to a gene; V was cut back by 5 bases and J by 6 bases. The CDR3 runs to 14 residues.

In DNA, the CDR3 is TGTGCCAGCAGTTACTCGACCGGGGACAATGAGCAGTTCTTC. Translated: CASSYSTGDNEQFF. The chain employs TRBV6-5 and TRBJ2-1; possible D gene TRBD2, 5 bases. CDR1 and CDR2 from the germline V gene are MNHEY and SVGAGI. Trimming stripped 0 bases from V and 5 bases from J, with 8 bases between. This CDR3 is 14 amino acids long.

V is TRBV9 and J is TRBJ2-2; 8 bases match TRBD1. Per germline, CDR1 SGDLS and CDR2 YYNGEE. V was pared by 2 bases and J by 7 bases, with 7 bases of the junction left unmatched. This CDR3 comprises 15 residues. CDR3 sequence reads: CASSVQGAESGELFF. The CDR3 DNA sequence: TGTGCCAGCAGCGTCCAGGGGGCTGAGAGCGGGGAGCTGTTTTTT.

This rearrangement joins TRBV19 to TRBJ2-4; tentatively, D is TRBD2 (5 bases). V lost 8 bases to trimming and J lost 5 bases, with 16 bases between them. The V gene's germline CDR1 is LNHDA and CDR2 SQIVND (reference sequence). The CDR3 runs to 14 residues. CDR3 amino acids: CASRLAGAQNIQYF. CDR3 nucleotide sequence: TGTGCCAGTCGCCTGGCGGGCGCTCAAAACATTCAGTACTTC.